One TCR beta chain is described in this entry. The patients had localized lung adenocarcinoma, a non-small cell subtype. The data derive from a study of CD4 and CD8 cells across lung adenocarcinoma regions. Each CDR3 protein gets one entry after TCRdb re-called the PCR reads with MiXCR. In the table there are under 8,500 distinct CDR3 sequences, about 50% of which are singletons. CDR3 length equals 14 residues. Germline V gene sequence: CDR1 MNHNS, CDR2 SASEGT. The sequence derives from a male donor with lung adenocarcinoma. The CD4 and CD8 labels of this study may be unreliable. The sequenced sample was CD8+ T cells from the center of a lung tumor. The rearrangement uses TRBV6-1 and TRBJ2-5, with 7 bases fitting TRBD2. The tail of the sequence fits TRBJ2-4 better, so the J call may be wrong. CDR3 protein: CASSGGTKVNIQYF. The DNA of the CDR3 is TGTGCCAGCAGTGGAGGGACTAAGGTGAACATTCAGTACTTC.